The next 22 T cell receptor beta chains were all read from a single sample in a study of blood T cells in healthy people across ages (dated by TCRdb to 2014 to 2015). The protocol used for the library was 5' RACE. Sequencing was performed on an Illumina HiSeq 2500. A second PCR of roughly 7 to 11 cycles was performed with a sample-barcoded 5' primer and a J-beta primer mix. Using fastp at Q25 and MiXCR, TCRdb reprocessed the public reads and kept productive beta chains. Entries are consolidated by CDR3 protein sequence, retaining the most common genes and DNA. Counted in this sample were around 1.7 million distinct CDR3 sequences; roughly 27% of them appeared once. The top ten constitute roughly 8% of the sample. Sample: blood. The receptors stem from a woman aged 25 to 45 in good health.

The rearrangement joins TRBV6-2 or TRBV6-3 to TRBJ2-4, with D possibly called TRBD1 or TRBD2 (5 bases each). The germline V and J ends were trimmed by 4 bases and 1 base, with 14 bases remaining between them. Germline CDR1 reads MNHEY; CDR2 reads SVGEGT. The CDR3 is made up of 16 amino acids. The CDR3 DNA is TGTGCCAGCAGTTGCGGCCGTGGGACGGCCAAAAACATTCAGTACTTC. This sequence encodes CASSCGRGTAKNIQYF.

This clonotype was seen a few times. A junction end diverges from the germline sequence, so it may reflect a read error. The chain uses TRBV10-3 and TRBJ2-1, with D unresolved. Germline V gene lookup returns CDR1 ENHRY and CDR2 SYGVKD. This CDR3 is 13 amino acids long. The CDR3 coding sequence is TGTACCATCAGGATCTCCTTAGACGTTGAGCAGTTCTTC. It yields the protein CTIRISLDVEQFF.

This clonotype turned up a few times. V and J are TRBV30 and TRBJ1-6; D gene unclear. Trimming cost V 4 bases and J 12 bases, with 16 bases left between them. Germline loops: CDR1 GTSNPN, CDR2 SVGIG (reference sequence). CDR3 length: 13 amino acids. CDR3 region: CAWTTDPARPLHF. The CDR3 DNA sequence: TGTGCCTGGACTACGGACCCAGCGAGACCCCTCCACTTT.

This chain uses TRBV5-1 with TRBJ1-6, with TRBD1 matching 7 bases. The CDR3 has 15 amino acids. Unmatched junction bases numbered 5, after V lost 4 bases and J lost 4 bases. From germline, CDR1 is SGHRS and CDR2 YFSETQ. The CDR3 sequence is CASSIGQAYNSPLHF. The CDR3 nucleotides are TGCGCCAGCAGCATAGGACAGGCGTATAATTCACCCCTCCACTTT.

This clonotype has ten or more counts. This CDR3 reads CASSQTGTGTYEQYF. As DNA, the CDR3 is TGTGCCAGCAGCCAAACGGGGACGGGTACCTACGAGCAGTACTTC. This sequence joins TRBV7-2 and TRBJ2-7, with D possibly called TRBD1 or TRBD2 (5 bases each). The CDR3 loop spans 15 amino acids. Germline assignment: CDR1 SGHTA and CDR2 FQGNSA. Trimming took off 5 bases at V and 2 bases at J, with 16 bases between the two ends.

This clonotype was counted between two and nine times. V gene TRBV5-1 combines with J gene TRBJ2-1; 7 bases line up with TRBD2. V was clipped by 2 bases and J by 7 bases; unmatched bases: 9. The length of the CDR3 is 15 residues. Germline V CDR1 and CDR2: SGHRS, YFSETQ. The CDR3 nucleotides read TGCGCCAGCAGCTTCTCCGGACTAGGGGTAAATGAGCAGTTCTTC. Its translation: CASSFSGLGVNEQFF.

This clonotype was counted a few times. The genes are TRBV5-1 and TRBJ2-5; possible D gene TRBD2, 6 bases. Germline CDR1 reads SGHRS; CDR2 reads YFSETQ. Trimming removed 4 bases at V and 1 base at J, with 14 bases between. CDR3 size: 15 residues. CDR3 sequence: CASSAEPGLQETQYF. The DNA for the CDR3 is TGCGCCAGCAGCGCCGAGCCGGGACTCCAAGAGACCCAGTACTTC.

This clonotype was seen only a few times. V and J are TRBV7-8 and TRBJ2-1; 10 nucleotides agree with TRBD2. Germline lookup yields CDR1 SGHVS and CDR2 FQNEAQ. J was trimmed by 6 bases and V by 2 bases; bases with no gene match: 10. The CDR3 has 17 amino acids. As DNA, the CDR3 is TGTGCCAGCAGCTTACGAACTAGCGGGATATCAGGCAATGAGCAGTTCTTC. Translating gives CASSLRTSGISGNEQFF.

This clonotype was seen more than once but under ten times. The CDR3 DNA reads as TGTGCCAGCCTAGCGGGAGGGCAGCGTGAGCAGTTCTTC. Translation gives CASLAGGQREQFF. The rearrangement uses TRBV6-2 or TRBV6-3 and TRBJ2-1; TRBD2 matches at 12 bases. The CDR3 runs to 13 residues. CDR1 and CDR2 (germline): MNHEY, SVGEGT. With V trimmed by 8 bases and J by 9 bases, 5 bases remained unmatched.

This clonotype was recorded a few times. The V call is TRBV20-1, the J call TRBJ1-1; TRBD1 might be the D (6 bases). Germline loops: CDR1 DFQATT, CDR2 SNEGSKA (reference sequence). The V and J ends lost 0 bases and 0 bases respectively, with 17 bases between them. The CDR3 is 17 amino acids. The CDR3 protein is CSARDHGQGFMNTEAFF. The CDR3 nucleotides read TGCAGTGCTAGAGATCATGGGCAGGGGTTCATGAACACTGAAGCTTTCTTT.

V usage is TRBV18 and J usage is TRBJ2-3; the D is unclear. V was trimmed by 2 bases and J by 0 bases, leaving 9 bases between them. Germline CDR1 is KGHSH and CDR2 is LQKENI. CDR3 length equals 15 residues. DNA for the CDR3: TGTGCCAGCTCACCATCTTCAGGAAGCACAGATACGCAGTATTTT. It yields the protein CASSPSSGSTDTQYF.

The chain is built from TRBV28 and TRBJ1-6; the D is unclear. The CDR3 spans 13 residues. CDR1 is MDHEN, CDR2 SYDVKM, per germline. Trimming pared 6 bases from V and 13 bases from J, leaving 16 bases between. The CDR3 spells CASSLGYGWPLHF. The DNA of the CDR3 is TGTGCCAGCAGCCTTGGGTACGGTTGGCCCCTCCACTTT. The full variable domain, rest sourced from reference TRBV28 and TRBJ1-6, is DVKVTQSSRYLVKRTGEKVFLECVQDMDHENMFWYRQDPGLGLRLIYFSYDVKMKEKGDIPEGYSVSREKKERFSLILESASTNQTSMYLCASSLGYGWPLHFGNGTRLTVT.

This clonotype was counted once. A clone one base away is much larger, so this may be a read error. The chain is built from TRBV18 and TRBJ2-1; the D call may be TRBD1 or TRBD2 (6 bases each). The CDR3 covers 14 residues. The germline CDR1 and CDR2 sequences are KGHSH and LQKENI. Trimming stripped 6 bases from V and 13 bases from J, with 22 bases between. The CDR3 here is CASSTGQSGETQFF. In DNA form, the CDR3 reads TGTGCCAGCTCTACCGGACAGTCGGGAGAGACCCAGTTCTTC.

This clonotype was observed at least ten times. V gene TRBV29-1 combines with J gene TRBJ2-3, with a weak D call TRBD1 (7 bases). Per germline, CDR1 SQVTM and CDR2 ANQGSEA. The CDR3 spans 16 residues. The V end lost 4 bases, the J end lost 0 bases, and 17 bases lay between the germline ends. Here the CDR3 DNA reads TGCAGCGTTGCAGGGAGGACAGGCCTCAGCACAGATACGCAGTATTTT. This translates into CSVAGRTGLSTDTQYF.

Details on this clonotype: A much bigger clone sits one base away, suggesting this may be a read error. The V and J genes are TRBV6-1 and TRBJ2-6, with a possible D match to TRBD1 (5 bases). Germline CDR1 is MNHNS and CDR2 is SASEGT. The CDR3 has 15 residues. The CDR3, as DNA: TGTGCCAGCAGAGGGTTACCTTCTGGGGCCGACGTCCTGACTTTC. It is translated as CASRGLPSGADVLTF.

Remarks on this clonotype: Just one base apart from a much larger clone, this may be a read error. CDR3 loop: CASSYRSDKFCEQYF. CDR3 nucleotides: TGTGCCAGCAGTTATCGTTCGGACAAGTTCTGCGAGCAGTACTTC. V usage is TRBV28 and J usage is TRBJ2-7, with D perhaps matching TRBD1 (5 bases). The CDR3 totals 15 residues. The germline V and J ends were trimmed by 4 bases and 6 bases, with 19 bases remaining between them. CDR1 and CDR2 from the germline V gene are MDHEN and SYDVKM.

In its sample, this clonotype was seen a few times. The chain uses TRBV10-3 and TRBJ1-4; D unclear. The CDR3 has 15 residues. Trimming removed 9 bases at V and 8 bases at J, with 22 bases between. Germline V CDR1 and CDR2: ENHRY, SYGVKD. The CDR3 region has the DNA TGTGCCATTTCAAAGGACGTCCGAAATGGGGAAAAACTGTTTTTT. Amino acid sequence: CAISKDVRNGEKLFF.

This clonotype has a count of ten or more. The chain has TRBV9 and TRBJ2-5; no clear D gene. CDR1 is SGDLS and CDR2 is YYNGEE in the germline V gene. The CDR3 has 13 amino acids. The V end lost 0 bases, the J end lost 5 bases, and 8 bases lay between the germline ends. The CDR3: CASSVAGSETQYF. Here the CDR3 DNA reads TGTGCCAGCAGCGTAGCCGGGTCGGAGACCCAGTACTTC.

The J gene is TRBJ2-7, the V gene TRBV9; 9 nucleotides line up with TRBD2. The CDR3 extends over 15 amino acids. Germline V lookup: CDR1 SGDLS, CDR2 YYNGEE. The trim removed 0 bases at V and 10 bases at J, leaving 11 bases unmatched. The CDR3 DNA follows: TGTGCCAGCAGCGTAGAGCCTAGCGGGACCGGTACCCAGTACTTC. It specifies CASSVEPSGTGTQYF.

This clonotype was observed at least ten times. The gene calls are TRBV7-9 and TRBJ2-5; no reliable D call. CDR1 SEHNR and CDR2 FQNEAQ come from the germline V gene (reference sequence). V was trimmed by 1 base and J by 4 bases, leaving 7 bases between them. The CDR3 contains 13 residues. In nucleotides, the CDR3 is TGTGCCAGCAGCTTAGACCAGAGAGAGACCCAGTACTTC. This gives the protein CASSLDQRETQYF.

This clonotype was counted between two and nine times. The chain recombines TRBV19 with TRBJ2-7; D may be TRBD1 (5 bases). Germline CDR1 and CDR2: LNHDA and SQIVND (reference sequence). The CDR3 sequence is 12 residues long. Trimming removed 3 bases from V and 9 bases from J, with 12 bases in between. CDR3 nucleotide sequence: TGTGCCAGTAGTATTCCCGGCCAGGGGCAGTACTTC. As protein: CASSIPGQGQYF.

This clonotype was counted many times. J is TRBJ1-2 and V is TRBV20-1, with a tentative D call TRBD1 (5 bases). Per the germline V gene, CDR1 is DFQATT and CDR2 is SNEGSKA (reference sequence). V lost 6 bases and J lost 3, with 14 bases in between. The CDR3 is made up of 13 amino acids. The CDR3 spells CSAQDGTYYGYTF. In DNA, the CDR3 is TGCAGTGCGCAAGACGGGACTTACTATGGCTACACCTTC.